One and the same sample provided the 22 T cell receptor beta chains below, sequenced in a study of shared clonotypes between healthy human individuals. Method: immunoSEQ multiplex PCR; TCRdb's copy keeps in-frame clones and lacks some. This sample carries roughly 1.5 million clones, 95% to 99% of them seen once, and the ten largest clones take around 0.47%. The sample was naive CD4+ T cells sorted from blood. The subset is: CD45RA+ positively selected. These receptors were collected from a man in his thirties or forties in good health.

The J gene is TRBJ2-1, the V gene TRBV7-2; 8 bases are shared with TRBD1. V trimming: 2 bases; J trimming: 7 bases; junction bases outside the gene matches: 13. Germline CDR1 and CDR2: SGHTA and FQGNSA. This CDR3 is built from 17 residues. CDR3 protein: CASSLYRDRIVKNEQFF. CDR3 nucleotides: TGTGCCAGCAGCTTATACCGGGACAGGATTGTTAAAAATGAGCAGTTCTTC.

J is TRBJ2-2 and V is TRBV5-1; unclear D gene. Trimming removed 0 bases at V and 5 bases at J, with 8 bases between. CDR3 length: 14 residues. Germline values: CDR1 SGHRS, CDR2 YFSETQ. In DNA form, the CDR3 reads TGCGCCAGCAGCTTGGTATTTGGAACCGGGGAGCTGTTTTTT. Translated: CASSLVFGTGELFF.

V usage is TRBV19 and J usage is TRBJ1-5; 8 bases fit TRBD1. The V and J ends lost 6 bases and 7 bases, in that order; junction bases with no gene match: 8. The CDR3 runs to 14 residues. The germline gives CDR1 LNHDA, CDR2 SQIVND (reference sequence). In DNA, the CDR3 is TGTGCCAGTAGAGGCAGGGGGCCGTTACAGCCCCAGCATTTT. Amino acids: CASRGRGPLQPQHF.

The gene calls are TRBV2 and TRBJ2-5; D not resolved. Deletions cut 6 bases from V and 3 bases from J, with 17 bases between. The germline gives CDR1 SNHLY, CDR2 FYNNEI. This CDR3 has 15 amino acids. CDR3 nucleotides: TGTGCCAGCAGAAACAGAGCCTACAATGAAGAGACCCAGTACTTC. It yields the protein CASRNRAYNEETQYF.

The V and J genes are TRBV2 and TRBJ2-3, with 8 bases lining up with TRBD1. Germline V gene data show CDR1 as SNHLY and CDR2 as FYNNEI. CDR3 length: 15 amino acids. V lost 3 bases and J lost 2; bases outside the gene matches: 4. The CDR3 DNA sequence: TGTGCCAGCAGTGATCGGACAGGGATCACAGATACGCAGTATTTT. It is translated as CASSDRTGITDTQYF. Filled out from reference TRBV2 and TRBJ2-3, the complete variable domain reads EPEVTQTPSHQVTQMGQEVILRCVPISNHLYFYWYRQILGQKVEFLVSFYNNEISEKSEIFDDQFSVERPDGSNFTLKIRSTKLEDSAMYFCASSDRTGITDTQYFGPGTRLTVL.

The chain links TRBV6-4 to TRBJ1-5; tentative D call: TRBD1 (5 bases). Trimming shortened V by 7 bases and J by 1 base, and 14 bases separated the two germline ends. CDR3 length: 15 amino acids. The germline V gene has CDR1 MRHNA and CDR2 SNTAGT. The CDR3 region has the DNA TGTGCCAGCATAGGGGCGTCAGGGAGCAATCAGCCCCAGCATTTT. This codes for CASIGASGSNQPQHF.

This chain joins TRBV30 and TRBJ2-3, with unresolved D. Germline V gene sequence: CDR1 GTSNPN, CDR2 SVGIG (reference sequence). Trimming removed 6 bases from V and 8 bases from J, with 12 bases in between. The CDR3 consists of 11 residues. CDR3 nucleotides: TGTGCCTGTAACAACGTTGGTACGCAGTATTTT. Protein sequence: CACNNVGTQYF.

The CDR3 is CASSLGGIKDTQYF. CDR3 DNA: TGTGCCAGCAGCCTAGGGGGGATTAAAGATACGCAGTATTTT. The gene calls are TRBV27 and TRBJ2-3; D might be TRBD1 or TRBD2, each matching 6 bases. The CDR3 length is 14 residues. CDR1 and CDR2 from the germline V gene are MNHEY and SMNVEV (reference sequence). V lost 6 bases, J lost 5 bases, and 15 bases lay in between.

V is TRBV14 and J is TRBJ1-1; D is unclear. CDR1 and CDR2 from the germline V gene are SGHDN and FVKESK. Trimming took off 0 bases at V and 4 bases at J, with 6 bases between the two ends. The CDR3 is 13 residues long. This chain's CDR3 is CASSQDRGTEAFF. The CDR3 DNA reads TGTGCCAGCAGCCAAGATCGAGGCACTGAAGCTTTCTTT.

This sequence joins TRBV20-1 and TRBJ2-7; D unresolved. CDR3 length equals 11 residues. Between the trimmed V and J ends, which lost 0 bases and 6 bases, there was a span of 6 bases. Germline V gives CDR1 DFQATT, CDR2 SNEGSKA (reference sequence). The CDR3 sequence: CSARDKGEQYF. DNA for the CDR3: TGCAGTGCTAGAGATAAGGGCGAGCAGTACTTC.

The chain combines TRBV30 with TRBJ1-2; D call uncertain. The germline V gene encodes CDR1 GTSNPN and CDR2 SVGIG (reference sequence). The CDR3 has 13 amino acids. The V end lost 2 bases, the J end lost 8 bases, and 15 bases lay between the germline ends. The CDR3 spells CAWSLSYTDGYTF. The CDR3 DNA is TGTGCCTGGAGTCTATCATACACAGACGGCTACACCTTC.

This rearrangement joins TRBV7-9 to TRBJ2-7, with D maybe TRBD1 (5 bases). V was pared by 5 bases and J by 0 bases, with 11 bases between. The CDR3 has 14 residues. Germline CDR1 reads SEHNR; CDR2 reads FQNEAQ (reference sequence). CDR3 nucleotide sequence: TGTGCCAGCAGCGTTTACAGGAGCTCCTACGAGCAGTACTTC. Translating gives CASSVYRSSYEQYF.

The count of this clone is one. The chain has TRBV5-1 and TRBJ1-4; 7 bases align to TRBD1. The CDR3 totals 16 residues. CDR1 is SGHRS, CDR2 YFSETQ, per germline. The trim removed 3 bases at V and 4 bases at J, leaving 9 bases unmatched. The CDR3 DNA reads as TGCGCCAGCAGCTCGTCCCGGGACAGCCTTAATGAAAAACTGTTTTTT. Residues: CASSSSRDSLNEKLFF.

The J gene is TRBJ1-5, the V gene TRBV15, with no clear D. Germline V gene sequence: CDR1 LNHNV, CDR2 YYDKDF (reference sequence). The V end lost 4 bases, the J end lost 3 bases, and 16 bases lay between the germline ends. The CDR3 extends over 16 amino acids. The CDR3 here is CATSKAVNRVNQPQHF. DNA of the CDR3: TGTGCCACCAGCAAAGCTGTGAATCGAGTCAATCAGCCCCAGCATTTT. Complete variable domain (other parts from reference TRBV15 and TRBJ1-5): DAMVIQNPRYQVTQFGKPVTLSCSQTLNHNVMYWYQQKSSQAPKLLFHYYDKDFNNEADTPDNFQSRRPNTSFCFLDIRSPGLGDTAMYLCATSKAVNRVNQPQHFGDGTRLSIL.

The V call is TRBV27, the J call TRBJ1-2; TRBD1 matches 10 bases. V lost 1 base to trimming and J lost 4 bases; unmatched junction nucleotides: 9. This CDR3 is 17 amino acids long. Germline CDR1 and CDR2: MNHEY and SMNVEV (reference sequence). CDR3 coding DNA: TGTGCCAGCAGTTTATTTGCCGACAGGGGGCGGATCTATGGCTACACCTTC. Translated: CASSLFADRGRIYGYTF.

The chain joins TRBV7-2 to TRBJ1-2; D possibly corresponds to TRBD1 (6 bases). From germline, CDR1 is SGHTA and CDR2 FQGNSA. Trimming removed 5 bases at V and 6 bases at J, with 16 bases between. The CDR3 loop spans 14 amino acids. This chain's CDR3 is CASSKQVGGDGYTF. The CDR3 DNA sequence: TGTGCCAGCAGCAAACAGGTGGGGGGCGATGGCTACACCTTC.

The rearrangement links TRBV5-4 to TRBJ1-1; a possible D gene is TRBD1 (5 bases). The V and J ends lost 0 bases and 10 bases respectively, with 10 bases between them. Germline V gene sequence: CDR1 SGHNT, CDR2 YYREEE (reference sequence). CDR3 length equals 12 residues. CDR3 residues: CASSLDGGVAFF. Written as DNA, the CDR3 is TGTGCCAGCAGCTTGGACGGGGGGGTAGCTTTCTTT.

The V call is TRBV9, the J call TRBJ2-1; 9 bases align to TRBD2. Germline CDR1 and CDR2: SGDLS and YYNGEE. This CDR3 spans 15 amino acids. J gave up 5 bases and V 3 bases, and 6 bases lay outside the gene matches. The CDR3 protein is CASSASGTNHNEQFF. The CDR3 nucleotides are TGTGCCAGCAGCGCTAGCGGGACGAACCACAATGAGCAGTTCTTC.

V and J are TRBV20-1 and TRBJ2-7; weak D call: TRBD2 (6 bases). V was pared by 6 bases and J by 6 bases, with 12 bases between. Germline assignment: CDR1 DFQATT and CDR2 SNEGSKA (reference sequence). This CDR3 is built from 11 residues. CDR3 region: CSAGGVGEQYF. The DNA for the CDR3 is TGCAGTGCCGGGGGAGTTGGCGAGCAGTACTTC.

DNA for the CDR3: TGTGCCAGCTCACCCAAAGCCGGGGTTGAAGCTTTCTTT. Amino acid sequence: CASSPKAGVEAFF. This rearrangement joins TRBV18 to TRBJ1-1; D is unclear. Germline assignment: CDR1 KGHSH and CDR2 LQKENI. This CDR3 region has 13 residues. V lost 3 bases and J lost 7, with 12 bases in between.

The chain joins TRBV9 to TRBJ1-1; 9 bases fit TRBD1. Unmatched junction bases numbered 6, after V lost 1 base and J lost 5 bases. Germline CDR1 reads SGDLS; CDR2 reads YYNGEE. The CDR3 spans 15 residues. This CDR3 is CASSVIGQGKTEAFF. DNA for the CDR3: TGTGCCAGCAGCGTAATAGGACAGGGGAAGACTGAAGCTTTCTTT.

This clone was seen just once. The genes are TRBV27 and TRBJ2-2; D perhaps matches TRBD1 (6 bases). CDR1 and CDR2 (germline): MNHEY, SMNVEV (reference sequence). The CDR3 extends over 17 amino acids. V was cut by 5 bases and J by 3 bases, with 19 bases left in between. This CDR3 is CASSKSRGTSYTGELFF. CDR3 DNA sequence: TGTGCCAGCAGTAAGAGCAGGGGTACGTCGTACACCGGGGAGCTGTTTTTT.